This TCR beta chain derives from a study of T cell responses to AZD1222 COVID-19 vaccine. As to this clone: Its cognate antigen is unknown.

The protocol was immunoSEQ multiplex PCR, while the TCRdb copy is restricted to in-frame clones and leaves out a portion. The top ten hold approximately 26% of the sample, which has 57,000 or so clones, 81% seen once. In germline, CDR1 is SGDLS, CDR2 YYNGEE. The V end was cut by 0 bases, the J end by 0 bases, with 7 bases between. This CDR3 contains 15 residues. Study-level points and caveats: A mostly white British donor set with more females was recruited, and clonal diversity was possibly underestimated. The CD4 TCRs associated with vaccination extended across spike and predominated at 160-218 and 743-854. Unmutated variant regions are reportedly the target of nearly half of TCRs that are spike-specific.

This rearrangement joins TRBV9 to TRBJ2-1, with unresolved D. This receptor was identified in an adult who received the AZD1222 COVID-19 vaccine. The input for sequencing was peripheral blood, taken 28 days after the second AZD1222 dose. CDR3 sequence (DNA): TGTGCCAGCAGCGTAGGCCAGAGCTCCTACAATGAGCAGTTCTTC. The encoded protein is CASSVGQSSYNEQFF.